This T cell receptor beta chain emerged from a study of cytomegalovirus exposure and HLA in healthy donors. The study ran its PCR with 60 Vbeta and 13 Jbeta primers. TCRdb's copy holds only in-frame clones and misses some; the assay was immunoSEQ multiplex PCR. Its clone listing holds approximately 51,000 clones. The CDR3 sequence is 12 residues long. Germline lookup yields CDR1 SGHTA and CDR2 FQGNSA. The J segment lost 6 bases and the V segment lost 5 bases, leaving 1 base of the junction unmatched. This receptor was obtained from a middle-aged man in good health and CMV-seropositive. Sequencing was done on a sample of PBMCs. V gene TRBV7-2 combines with J gene TRBJ2-7, with 10 positions matching TRBD2. The CDR3 spells CASSRLAGEQYF. In DNA form, the CDR3 reads TGTGCCAGCAGCAGACTAGCGGGCGAGCAGTACTTC.